Sequencing of this T cell receptor (beta chain) was carried out in a study of type 1 regulatory T cells. From the reads, TCRdb called clonotypes with MiXCR, one entry per CDR3 protein. Of approximately 43,000 distinct CDR3 sequences in the sample, 10% to 15% were seen once. This clonotype was observed many times. As yet, its antigen is unknown. Trimming removed 1 base at V and 8 bases at J, with 15 bases between. The CDR3 length is 15 residues. Looked up from germline, CDR1 is LNHDA and CDR2 is SQIVND (reference sequence). The clonotype originates from a human donor in good health. Sequencing was done on a sample of cultured non-Tr1 T cells, either the whole culture or a sorted T cell fraction (not recorded which). V usage is TRBV19 and J usage is TRBJ2-1; D assignment may be TRBD1 or TRBD2 (5 bases each). The CDR3, as DNA: TGTGCCAGTAGTATAGGAACCGGGGCCCTAGATGAGCAGTTCTTC. Residues: CASSIGTGALDEQFF.